This passage covers 18 T cell receptor beta chains from one sample sequenced in a study of post-analysis software for immune sequencing data. The study's findings and limits: TRBV5-6, TRBV5-1 and TRBV20-1 were among 4 or 5 TRBV segments more frequent in patients than controls.

These receptors lack a known antigen. Every TCR beta cDNA library bore unique molecular identifiers. Each CDR3 protein is one row after TCRdb ran MiXCR on the PCR reads. The table has 350,000 to 500,000 distinct CDR3 sequences, approximately 38% seen once. Material: blood. The receptors shown here come from a girl aged 2-10 years with multiple sclerosis.

The rearrangement uses TRBV27 and TRBJ2-7; tentatively, D is TRBD2 (6 bases). The germline V and J ends were trimmed by 2 bases and 2 bases, with 13 bases remaining between them. CDR1 and CDR2 from the germline V gene are MNHEY and SMNVEV (reference sequence). This CDR3 contains 15 residues. The CDR3 protein is CASSLTGGGTYEQYF. The CDR3 DNA sequence: TGTGCCAGCAGTTTAACTGGGGGAGGCACCTACGAGCAGTACTTC.

This clonotype was found once. This chain uses TRBV7-6 with TRBJ2-1, with D uncertain. CDR3 length: 14 amino acids. Germline V CDR1 and CDR2: SGHVS, FNYEAQ. Trimming shortened V by 0 bases and J by 6 bases, and 9 bases separated the two germline ends. The CDR3 bases are TGTGCCAGCAGCTTAGCGGGTGACCTCAATGAGCAGTTCTTC. Translated: CASSLAGDLNEQFF.

Here the CDR3 DNA reads TGCGCCAGCAGCCACGGGACGGACACTGAAGCTTTCTTT. Translated, it gives CASSHGTDTEAFF. V is TRBV5-1 and J is TRBJ1-1, with TRBD1 as a possible D gene (5 bases). Trimming removed 4 bases from V and 3 bases from J, with 10 bases in between. CDR3 length: 13 residues. The germline CDR1 and CDR2 sequences are SGHRS and YFSETQ.

The chain employs TRBV7-6 and TRBJ2-7, with D possibly being TRBD2 (7 bases). This CDR3 contains 14 residues. The V gene's germline CDR1 is SGHVS and CDR2 FNYEAQ. Trimming stripped 5 bases from V and 2 bases from J, with 13 bases between. CDR3 coding DNA: TGTGCCAGCAGCCGTTCCGGGGGGCCCTACGAGCAGTACTTC. The encoded protein is CASSRSGGPYEQYF.

The gene calls are TRBV18 and TRBJ2-7; 8 bases are a match to TRBD1. The closer fit of TRBJ2-5 to the DNA end suggests the J call may be wrong. The germline CDR1 and CDR2 sequences are KGHSH and LQKENI. The CDR3 has 17 residues. DNA of the CDR3: TGTGCCAGCTCAGAGAGATACGGGACAGGCGGTATTGAGACCCAGTACTTC. This sequence encodes CASSERYGTGGIETQYF.

The CDR3 nucleotides are TGCAGTGCCTTTAGTTCCGGGGGAGGTAACAATGAGCAGTACTTC. Protein sequence: CSAFSSGGGNNEQYF. V gene TRBV20-1 combines with J gene TRBJ2-1; tentative D call: TRBD2 (6 bases). TRBJ2-7 explains the end of the DNA better; the J call may be wrong. The germline V gene has CDR1 DFQATT and CDR2 SNEGSKA (reference sequence). The CDR3 loop spans 15 amino acids.

The CDR3 here is CASSFDGSSSYNEQFF. The CDR3 DNA sequence: TGTGCCAGCAGTTTTGACGGGTCTAGCTCCTACAATGAGCAGTTCTTC. The rearrangement links TRBV12-3 or TRBV12-4 to TRBJ2-1; D is uncertain. The CDR3 has 16 residues. V lost 3 bases, J lost 0 bases, and 12 bases lay in between.

This clonotype showed up just a few times. CDR3: CASSAGLAIYGTQYF. CDR3 in DNA: TGTGCCAGCAGCGCCGGACTAGCCATATATGGGACCCAGTACTTC. The chain is built from TRBV7-2 and TRBJ2-5; 8 bases map to TRBD2. Germline V gives CDR1 SGHTA, CDR2 FQGNSA. V lost 5 bases, J lost 7 bases, and 12 bases stayed unmatched. This CDR3 spans 15 amino acids.

In this sample, this clonotype turned up a few times. The genes are TRBV29-1 and TRBJ1-1; 9 positions match TRBD1. Germline values: CDR1 SQVTM, CDR2 ANQGSEA. The CDR3 sequence is 15 residues long. V lost 6 bases and J lost 0; bases outside the gene matches: 8. Here the CDR3 reads CSVRQGGIMNTEAFF. In nucleotides, the CDR3 is TGCAGCGTCCGACAGGGGGGCATCATGAACACTGAAGCTTTCTTT.

This clonotype was counted only a few times. The chain has TRBV29-1 and TRBJ2-7, with D maybe TRBD1 (6 bases). Trimming left V 1 base short and J 5 bases short, with 30 bases between. Germline CDR1 is SQVTM and CDR2 is ANQGSEA. There are 19 residues in the CDR3. In DNA, the CDR3 is TGCAGCGTTGAAGGGCCCCGAAGGCGGACAGCGCAGGGGTTTGACGAGCAGTACTTC. It translates to CSVEGPRRRTAQGFDEQYF.

This clonotype was counted between two and nine times. The rearrangement links TRBV13 to TRBJ2-3; a possible D gene is TRBD1 (5 bases). CDR1 and CDR2 (germline): PRHDT, FYEKMQ (reference sequence). V was cut by 4 bases and J by 5 bases, with 25 bases left in between. The CDR3 is 18 amino acids. Here the CDR3 DNA reads TGTGCCAGCAGCTCCTGGGGCCAGTCTCTAAGAGTATTAGATACGCAGTATTTT. As protein: CASSSWGQSLRVLDTQYF.

This clonotype was counted a single time. J is TRBJ2-5 and V is TRBV20-1; 14 bases match TRBD2. V lost 3 bases, J lost 5 bases, and 11 bases stayed unmatched. The CDR3 runs to 17 residues. Germline loops: CDR1 DFQATT, CDR2 SNEGSKA (reference sequence). The CDR3 protein is CSASQGTSGSGIETQYF. The DNA of the CDR3 is TGCAGTGCTAGCCAGGGGACTAGCGGGAGCGGAATTGAGACCCAGTACTTC.

The chain uses TRBV2 and TRBJ2-1; D is possibly TRBD1 (6 bases). The J call may be in error: the DNA end matches TRBJ2-7 better. There are 15 residues in the CDR3. Germline V gene lookup returns CDR1 SNHLY and CDR2 FYNNEI. The CDR3 DNA reads as TGTGCCAGCATAGAGGGACACAACTCCTACAATGAGCAGTACTTC. It codes for CASIEGHNSYNEQYF.

The chain joins TRBV5-6 to TRBJ2-5, with D uncertain. CDR3 length: 13 residues. Trimming shortened V by 6 bases and J by 4 bases, and 13 bases separated the two germline ends. CDR1 is SGHDT, CDR2 YYEEEE, per germline. CDR3 region: CASNPESAETQYF. The CDR3 nucleotides are TGTGCCAGCAACCCTGAGAGCGCAGAGACCCAGTACTTC. Variable domain in full (rest from reference TRBV5-6 and TRBJ2-5): DAGVTQSPTHLIKTRGQQVTLRCSPKSGHDTVSWYQQALGQGPQFIFQYYEEEERQRGNFPDRFSGHQFPNYSSELNVNALLLGDSALYLCASNPESAETQYFGPGTRLLVL.

This clonotype has just a few counts. This chain joins TRBV24-1 and TRBJ2-7, with D possibly matching TRBD1 (6 bases). The germline V and J ends were trimmed by 4 bases and 4 bases, with 16 bases remaining between them. The V gene's germline CDR1 is KGHDR and CDR2 SFDVKD. The CDR3 has 15 amino acids. DNA for the CDR3: TGTGCCACCAGTGACACCCGGGACACCAAATACGAGCAGTACTTC. Translated: CATSDTRDTKYEQYF.

This clonotype showed up just a few times. Here the CDR3 reads CASIAGQGGNIQYF. The DNA of the CDR3 is TGTGCCAGCATCGCGGGACAGGGGGGAAACATTCAGTACTTC. The V gene is TRBV28, the J gene TRBJ2-4; 11 bases agree with TRBD1. The CDR3 sequence is 14 residues long. Unmatched junction bases numbered 5, after V lost 7 bases and J lost 6 bases. Germline V gives CDR1 MDHEN, CDR2 SYDVKM.

The V call is TRBV18, the J call TRBJ2-3; D remains ambiguous. Germline V gene data show CDR1 as KGHSH and CDR2 as LQKENI. This CDR3 spans 14 amino acids. The V and J ends lost 1 base and 1 base respectively, with 6 bases between them. Here the CDR3 reads CASSPRVGTDTQYF. The CDR3 DNA is TGTGCCAGCTCACCACGTGTGGGCACAGATACGCAGTATTTT. The full variable domain, rest sourced from reference TRBV18 and TRBJ2-3, is NAGVMQNPRHLVRRRGQEARLRCSPMKGHSHVYWYRQLPEEGLKFMVYLQKENIIDESGMPKERFSAEFPKEGPSILRIQQVVRGDSAAYFCASSPRVGTDTQYFGPGTRLTVL.

V usage is TRBV6-6 and J usage is TRBJ2-5; no firm D call. This CDR3 has 13 amino acids. Trimming took 6 bases from V and 6 from J, leaving 14 bases between them. Germline assignment: CDR1 MNHNY and CDR2 SVGAGI (reference sequence). Here the CDR3 reads CASRDQRGKTQYF. CDR3 nucleotide sequence: TGTGCCAGCAGGGACCAGCGTGGGAAGACCCAGTACTTC.